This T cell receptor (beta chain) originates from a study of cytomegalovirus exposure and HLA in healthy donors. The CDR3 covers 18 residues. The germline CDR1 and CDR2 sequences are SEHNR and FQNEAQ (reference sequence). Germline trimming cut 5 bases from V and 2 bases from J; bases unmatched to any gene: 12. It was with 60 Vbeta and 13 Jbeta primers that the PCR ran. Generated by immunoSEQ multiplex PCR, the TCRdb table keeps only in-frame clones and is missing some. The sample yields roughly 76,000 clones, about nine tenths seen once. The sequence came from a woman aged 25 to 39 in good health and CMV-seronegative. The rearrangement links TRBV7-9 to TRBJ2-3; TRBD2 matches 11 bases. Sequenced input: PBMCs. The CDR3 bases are TGTGCCAGCAGCACAACCTACCCGGGACTAGCGGTCACAGATACGCAGTATTTT. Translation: CASSTTYPGLAVTDTQYF.